Presented here are 7 T cell receptor beta chains from one specimen sequenced in a study of CD8+ T cells in alopecia areata. Extraction of RNA preceded its reverse transcription into cDNA, which served as the sequencing template. Libraries were prepared by immunoSEQ multiplex PCR; TCRdb keeps only in-frame clonotypes and omits some of them. Altogether 120,000 to 150,000 clones are present, 45% to 60% being singletons, with the ten largest covering around 6.8%. Source material: CD4+ T cells sorted from blood. These receptors came from a human donor with alopecia areata.

The chain combines TRBV5-6 with TRBJ2-5; the match to TRBD1 covers 9 bases. CDR3 length equals 18 residues. Per germline, CDR1 SGHDT and CDR2 YYEEEE. V dropped 4 bases and J dropped 5; count of bases not matched to a gene: 18. The CDR3 DNA follows: TGTGCCAGCAGCGTCAATAACCCCGGGACAGGGTTTCGGGAGACCCAGTACTTC. Its translation: CASSVNNPGTGFRETQYF.

This clone was seen a single time. The chain has TRBV2 and TRBJ1-4, with D hard to call. The CDR3 length is 13 residues. The germline V gene has CDR1 SNHLY and CDR2 FYNNEI. V dropped 8 bases and J dropped 8 bases, with 15 bases sitting between them. CDR3 sequence reads: CASRPGGAEKLFF. CDR3 sequence (DNA): TGTGCCAGCCGACCAGGTGGAGCGGAAAAACTGTTTTTT.

J is TRBJ2-3 and V is TRBV28; maybe TRBD1 (6 bases). CDR3 length: 14 residues. V dropped 6 bases and J dropped 14 bases, with 24 bases sitting between them. Germline values: CDR1 MDHEN, CDR2 SYDVKM. CDR3 protein: CASRTGTQGVERYF. For the CDR3, the DNA is TGTGCCAGCAGAACAGGGACCCAAGGAGTTGAGAGGTATTTT. The full variable domain, rest sourced from reference TRBV28 and TRBJ2-3, is DVKVTQSSRYLVKRTGEKVFLECVQDMDHENMFWYRQDPGLGLRLIYFSYDVKMKEKGDIPEGYSVSREKKERFSLILESASTNQTSMYLCASRTGTQGVERYFGPGTRLTVL.

The V and J genes are TRBV9 and TRBJ2-1; D possibly corresponds to TRBD2 (6 bases). Trimming stripped 0 bases from V and 4 bases from J, with 14 bases between. The CDR3 is made up of 16 amino acids. Per germline, CDR1 SGDLS and CDR2 YYNGEE. Written as DNA, the CDR3 is TGTGCCAGCAGCGTAGGGAGGGGCGCGGGGTACAATGAGCAGTTCTTC. Its translation is CASSVGRGAGYNEQFF.

CDR3 protein: CASSTRQGITGELFF. CDR3 bases: TGCGCCAGCAGCACCCGACAGGGAATCACCGGGGAGCTGTTTTTT. V usage is TRBV5-1 and J usage is TRBJ2-2, with TRBD1 matching over 7 bases. The CDR3 loop spans 15 amino acids. V was clipped by 4 bases and J by 4 bases; unmatched bases: 7. Germline-derived CDR1 and CDR2 are SGHRS and YFSETQ.

For the CDR3, the DNA is TGTGCCAGCAGCGTCGGGGGGCCTGGTGAGCAGTTCTTC. This translates into CASSVGGPGEQFF. V usage is TRBV9 and J usage is TRBJ2-1; possible D gene TRBD2, 7 bases. Germline CDR1 SGDLS, CDR2 YYNGEE. The CDR3 is 13 residues long. Trimming removed 2 bases from V and 9 bases from J, with 12 bases in between.

Notes on this clone: The junction differs from germline at one of its ends, possibly a read error. V gene TRBV28 combines with J gene TRBJ1-5; D is undetermined. The length of the CDR3 is 15 residues. Per the germline V gene, CDR1 is MDHEN and CDR2 is SYDVKM. The CDR3 here is CASSPGYWSNQPQHF. The CDR3 DNA sequence: TGTGCCAGCAGCCCCGGGTATTGGAGCAATCAGCCCCAGCACTTT.